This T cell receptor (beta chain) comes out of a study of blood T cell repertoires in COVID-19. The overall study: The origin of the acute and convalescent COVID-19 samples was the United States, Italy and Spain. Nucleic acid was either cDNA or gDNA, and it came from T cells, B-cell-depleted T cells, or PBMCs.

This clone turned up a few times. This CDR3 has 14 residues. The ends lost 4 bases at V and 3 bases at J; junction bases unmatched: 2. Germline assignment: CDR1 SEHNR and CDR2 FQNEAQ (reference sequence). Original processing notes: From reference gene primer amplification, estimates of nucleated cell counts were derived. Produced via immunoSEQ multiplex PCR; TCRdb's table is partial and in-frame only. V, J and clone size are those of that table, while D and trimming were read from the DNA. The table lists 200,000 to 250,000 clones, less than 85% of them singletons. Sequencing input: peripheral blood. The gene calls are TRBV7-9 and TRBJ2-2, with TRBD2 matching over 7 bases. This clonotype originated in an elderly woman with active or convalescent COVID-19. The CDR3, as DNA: TGTGCCAGCAGCTCGGGACTACACACCGGGGAGCTGTTTTTT. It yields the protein CASSSGLHTGELFF.